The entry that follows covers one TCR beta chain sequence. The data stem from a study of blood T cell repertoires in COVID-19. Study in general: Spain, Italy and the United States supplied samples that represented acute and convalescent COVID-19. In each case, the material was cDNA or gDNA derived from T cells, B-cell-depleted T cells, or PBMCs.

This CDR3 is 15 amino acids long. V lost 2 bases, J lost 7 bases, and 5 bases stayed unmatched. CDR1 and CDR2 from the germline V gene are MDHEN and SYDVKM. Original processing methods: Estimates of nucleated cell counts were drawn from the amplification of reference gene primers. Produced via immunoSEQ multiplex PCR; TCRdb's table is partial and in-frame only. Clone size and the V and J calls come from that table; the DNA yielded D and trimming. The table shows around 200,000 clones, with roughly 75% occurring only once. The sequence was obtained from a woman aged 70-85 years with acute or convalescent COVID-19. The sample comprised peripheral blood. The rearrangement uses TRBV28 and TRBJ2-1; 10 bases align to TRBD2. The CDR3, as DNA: TGTGCCAGCAGTTTACCTAGCGGGAGAGGGAATGAGCAGTTCTTC. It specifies CASSLPSGRGNEQFF. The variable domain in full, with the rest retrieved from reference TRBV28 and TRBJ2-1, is DVKVTQSSRYLVKRTGEKVFLECVQDMDHENMFWYRQDPGLGLRLIYFSYDVKMKEKGDIPEGYSVSREKKERFSLILESASTNQTSMYLCASSLPSGRGNEQFFGPGTRLTVL.